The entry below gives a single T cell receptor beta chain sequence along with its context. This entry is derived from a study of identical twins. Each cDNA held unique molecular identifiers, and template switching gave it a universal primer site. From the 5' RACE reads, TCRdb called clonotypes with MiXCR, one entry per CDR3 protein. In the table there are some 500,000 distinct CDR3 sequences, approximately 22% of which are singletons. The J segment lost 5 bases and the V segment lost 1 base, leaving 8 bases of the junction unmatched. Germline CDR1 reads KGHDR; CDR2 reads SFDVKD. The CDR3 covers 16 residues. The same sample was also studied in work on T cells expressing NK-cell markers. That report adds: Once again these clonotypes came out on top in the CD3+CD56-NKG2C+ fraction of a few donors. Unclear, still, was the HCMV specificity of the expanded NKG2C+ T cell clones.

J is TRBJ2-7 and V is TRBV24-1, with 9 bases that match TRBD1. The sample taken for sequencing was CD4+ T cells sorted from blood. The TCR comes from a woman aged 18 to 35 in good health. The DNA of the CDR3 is TGTGCCACCAGTGATTTCGGGCACAGGGGGCTCAACGAGCAGTACTTC. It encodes CATSDFGHRGLNEQYF.